There are a few counts of the clone carrying this TCR beta chain. Its antigen remains unidentified. This sample's TCRbeta library carried unique molecular identifier barcodes. MiXCR, run by TCRdb on the PCR reads, gives a single entry per CDR3 protein. The sample lists a few hundred thousand distinct CDR3 sequences; approximately 30% were seen once. These data originate in a study of T-cell reconstitution after alpha-beta-depleted transplantation in children. Broader study findings: Several hundred expanded graft clones reportedly gave rise to the alpha-beta T cells present about two months after transplant. Recipient T cells and thymic progenitors that survived gave rise to the high TCRbeta diversity observed at day 60 in some patients.

Germline V gene sequence: CDR1 MRHNA, CDR2 SNTAGT. Trimming removed 5 bases from V and 0 bases from J, with 7 bases in between. The CDR3 loop spans 14 amino acids. The sample consisted of PBMCs, taken before TCRalphabeta/CD19-depleted stem cell transplant. This chain connects TRBV6-4 to TRBJ2-2; D is uncertain. The TCR was taken from a boy less than two years old with Wiskott-Aldrich syndrome, due to receive a stem cell transplant. The DNA of the CDR3 is TGTGCCAGCAGTTTCGGACCGAACACCGGGGAGCTGTTTTTT. This codes for CASSFGPNTGELFF.